A selection of T cell receptor beta chains follows, all from one sample in a study of blood T cell repertoires in COVID-19. The repertoire was sequenced with immunoSEQ multiplex PCR; TCRdb's copy has only in-frame clones and lacks some. The sample gives more than 95,000 clones, around 83% of which show up once; about 10% is in the top ten. The sample taken for sequencing was peripheral blood. These receptor sequences come from a man aged 55-75 years with acute or convalescent COVID-19. Both conserved end residues are part of each CDR3. D genes are given only for firm matches. Clone size is stated in some rows and not others, as once, few, many or a class when expanded.

d_gene,v_gene,abundance,j_gene,CDR3nt,CDR3aa
.,TRBV5-4,.,TRBJ2-1,TGTGCCAGCAGCAAGGACTCGTACAATGAGCAGTTCTTC,CASSKDSYNEQFF
.,TRBV30,.,TRBJ1-4,TGTGCTGGGGGGATTGGGACTAATGAAAAACTGTTTTTT,CAGGIGTNEKLFF
.,TRBV6-5,.,TRBJ1-4,TGTGCCAGCAGTTACTCCGAGGGAGGAGAACGAAAACTGTTTTTT,CASSYSEGGERKLFF
TRBD2,TRBV28,.,TRBJ2-4,TGTGCCAGCAGCCTTAGACTAGCGGGTTTAGCCAAAAACATTCAGTACTTC,CASSLRLAGLAKNIQYF
.,TRBV5-4,few,TRBJ1-1,TGTGCCAGCAGCCCCCTAGGGGTGAACACTGAAGCTTTCTTT,CASSPLGVNTEAFF
.,TRBV19,few,TRBJ2-2,TGTGCCACCCGGACAGCTTCGAACACCGGGGAGCTGTTTTTT,CATRTASNTGELFF
.,TRBV14,.,TRBJ2-5,TGTGCCAGCAGCCGTAGATTTCAAGAGACCCAGTACTTC,CASSRRFQETQYF
TRBD2,TRBV27,.,TRBJ2-1,TGTGCCAGCAGTCAATCGCCTAAAACTAGCGGGAGTTACAATGAGCAGTTCTTC,CASSQSPKTSGSYNEQFF
.,TRBV4-1,once,TRBJ2-1,TGCGCCAGCAGCCGTTCACGAGGTGAGCAGTTCTTC,CASSRSRGEQFF
TRBD1,TRBV6-2/TRBV6-3,.,TRBJ2-1,TGTGCCAGCAGTTACTCGTCAGGACAGGGGGGGAATGAGCAGTTCTTC,CASSYSSGQGGNEQFF
TRBD2,TRBV18,.,TRBJ2-7,TGTGCCAGCTCACCCTCTAGCGGGAGTATTAAGTCCTACGAGCAGTACTTC,CASSPSSGSIKSYEQYF
.,TRBV5-1,once,TRBJ1-1,TGCGCCAGCAGCTCACAGTCAACAGGGACTGAAGCTTTCTTT,CASSSQSTGTEAFF
.,TRBV4-1,.,TRBJ2-1,TGCGCCAGCAGCCAAGCCATAGTACCCTACCAACGGCAGTTCTTC,CASSQAIVPYQRQFF
.,TRBV7-9,.,TRBJ1-1,TGTGCCAGCAGCTACGGGACACCCGCAAAGAACACTGAAGCTTTCTTT,CASSYGTPAKNTEAFF
TRBD2,TRBV5-4,.,TRBJ2-5,TGTGCCAGCAGCCAAACGTCGGGAGGGAGGCAAGAGACCCAGTACTTC,CASSQTSGGRQETQYF
TRBD2,TRBV7-2,.,TRBJ2-3,TGTGCCAGCAGCTTTAACGGGGGGACAGATACGCAGTATTTT,CASSFNGGTDTQYF
TRBD2,TRBV4-1,.,TRBJ2-2,TGCGCCAGCAGCCCCGCGGGAGCAAACACCGGGGAGCTGTTTTTT,CASSPAGANTGELFF
.,TRBV6-5,.,TRBJ1-2,TGTGCCAGCAGTCTGGACAGTTATGGCTACACCTTC,CASSLDSYGYTF
.,TRBV21-1,.,TRBJ2-7,TGTGCCAGCAGCAGCCTCCCGTGGACAGGGGGCTACGAGCAGTACTTC,CASSSLPWTGGYEQYF
TRBD1,TRBV5-4,.,TRBJ1-3,TGTGCCAGCAGCTCCCCGGGACAGGGGACAAACACCATATATTTT,CASSSPGQGTNTIYF
TRBD1,TRBV19,.,TRBJ1-2,TGTGCCAGTAGGTCAGGGGGCGCTCACTATGGCTACACCTTC,CASRSGGAHYGYTF
.,TRBV19,.,TRBJ2-5,TGTGCCAGTAGTATCGGAGGCTGGAGTGAGACCCAGTACTTC,CASSIGGWSETQYF
.,TRBV18,.,TRBJ2-1,TGTGCCAGCTCCCCGCAGGGGAGCGCGTACAATGAGCAGTTCTTC,CASSPQGSAYNEQFF
.,TRBV7-9,.,TRBJ2-7,TGTGCCAGCAGCTCCGACACCTACGAGCAGTACTTC,CASSSDTYEQYF
.,TRBV19,.,TRBJ2-3,TGTGCCAGTAGTATAGAAGAGGGCTCCCCAGATACGCAGTATTTT,CASSIEEGSPDTQYF
TRBD1,TRBV28,.,TRBJ1-1,TGTGCCAGCAGTTCCGGGACAGGTAGGAGTCCTGAAGCTTTCTTT,CASSSGTGRSPEAFF
TRBD1,TRBV7-9,.,TRBJ2-5,TGTGCCAGCAGCCCAGAGACAGGGACGAGGGAGACCCAGTACTTC,CASSPETGTRETQYF
TRBD1,TRBV28,.,TRBJ1-5,TGTGCCAGCAGGCCACGGACAGGGGATGGCAATCAGCCCCAGCATTTT,CASRPRTGDGNQPQHF
TRBD2,TRBV27,medium-sized,TRBJ2-2,TGTGCCAGCAGTTCAGCGGGAGGGCCGATCGGGGAGCTGTTTTTT,CASSSAGGPIGELFF
.,TRBV19,few,TRBJ1-5,TGTGCCAGTAGTATAGAGGCAGGGCTGGGTCAGCCCCAGCATTTT,CASSIEAGLGQPQHF
.,TRBV6-5,.,TRBJ1-5,TGTGCCAGCAGAGTCGACAGAAATAGCAATCAGCCCCAGCATTTT,CASRVDRNSNQPQHF
.,TRBV6-5,.,TRBJ1-1,TGTGCCAGCAGTTACTCGGGGGGGGACACTGAAGCTTTCTTT,CASSYSGGDTEAFF
TRBD2,TRBV2,.,TRBJ2-7,TGTGCCAGCAGCGTCCCGGGACTAGATACCTACGAGCAGTACTTC,CASSVPGLDTYEQYF
.,TRBV5-6,.,TRBJ1-3,TGTGCCAGCAGGCTGAGCTCTGGAAACACCATATATTTT,CASRLSSGNTIYF
TRBD1,TRBV19,.,TRBJ1-4,TGTGCCAGCAGTATCCCCCGGACAGGGGTGGGTCCGGGAATGTTTTTT,CASSIPRTGVGPGMFF
.,TRBV15,.,TRBJ1-2,TGTGCCACCAGCAGGGGGGGGAACTATGGCTACACCTTC,CATSRGGNYGYTF
.,TRBV3-1/TRBV3-2,.,TRBJ2-1,TGTGCCAGCAGCTCCAATCGGGGTCAGTTCTTC,CASSSNRGQFF
TRBD2,TRBV6-5,.,TRBJ2-2,TGTGCCATCCTGCGAGGGCGGGAGGGCACCGGGGAGCTGTTTTTT,CAILRGREGTGELFF
TRBD1,TRBV28,few,TRBJ2-1,TGTGCCAGCCCATCATCAGGGGGCGAGCAGTTCTTC,CASPSSGGEQFF
TRBD1,TRBV5-1,.,TRBJ1-1,TGCGCCAGCAGCAATACCGGGACAGCGGTCCCTGAAGCTTTCTTT,CASSNTGTAVPEAFF
TRBD2,TRBV3-1/TRBV3-2,.,TRBJ2-4,TGTGCCAGCAGCCCCGGACTAGCGATTCAGTACTTC,CASSPGLAIQYF
TRBD2,TRBV7-2,.,TRBJ2-7,TGTGCCAGCAGCTTAATGGGGGGGGCCTACGAGCAGTACTTC,CASSLMGGAYEQYF
.,TRBV27,.,TRBJ2-7,TGTGCCAGCAGTTTAACCGGGGTCGAGCAGTACTTC,CASSLTGVEQYF
.,TRBV5-1,once,TRBJ1-4,TGCGCCAGCAGCCTCCGGGGTAATGAAAAACTGTTTTTT,CASSLRGNEKLFF
.,TRBV5-1,.,TRBJ1-2,TGCGCCAGCAGCCCGCTCGGGGAATCCTATGGCTACACCTTC,CASSPLGESYGYTF
.,TRBV2,.,TRBJ2-7,TGTGCCAGCAGTGAGATTGCATATGGTCTAACCTACGAGCAGTACTTC,CASSEIAYGLTYEQYF
.,TRBV18,.,TRBJ1-1,TGTGCCAGCTCACTCGGACAGCGGGAGAACACTGAAGCTTTCTTT,CASSLGQRENTEAFF
TRBD2,TRBV29-1,.,TRBJ2-1,TGCAGCGTTTGGACTAGCGGGAGAGGTTACAATGAGCAGTTCTTC,CSVWTSGRGYNEQFF
.,TRBV12-5,.,TRBJ2-3,TGTGCTAGTGGTTTGGTACCGGAGGGGGCCAGCACAGATACGCAGTATTTT,CASGLVPEGASTDTQYF
.,TRBV23-1,.,TRBJ1-2,TGCGCCAGCAGTCAATGGGGCAGTGTTAACTATGGCTACACCTTC,CASSQWGSVNYGYTF
TRBD1,TRBV5-5,.,TRBJ2-5,TGTGCCAGCAGCTCAAGGACAGGGGGAAAGGGAGAGACCCAGTACTTC,CASSSRTGGKGETQYF